The source of this TCR beta chain is a study of blood T cell repertoires in COVID-19. In the study overall: Sample material is recorded as cDNA or gDNA derived from T cells, B-cell-depleted T cells, or PBMCs.

This clone was seen once. Germline V gene lookup returns CDR1 SQVTM and CDR2 ANQGSEA. This CDR3 is built from 11 residues. V was pared by 7 bases and J by 7 bases, with 13 bases between. In the original workflow: Reference gene primers were amplified, and this amplification served to estimate nucleated cell counts. Method: immunoSEQ multiplex PCR; TCRdb's copy keeps in-frame clones and lacks some. For V, J and clone size, that table is used; D and trimming come from the DNA. The sample has some 60,000 clones; 70% to 90% are singletons. The TCR originated in a man aged 65 to 79 with acute or convalescent COVID-19. Sequences were obtained from peripheral blood. The chain uses TRBV29-1 and TRBJ1-1, with D possibly matching TRBD1 (6 bases). The CDR3 DNA is TGCAGCGCGCGGGGGGCTGGTGAAGCTTTCTTT. This encodes CSARGAGEAFF.